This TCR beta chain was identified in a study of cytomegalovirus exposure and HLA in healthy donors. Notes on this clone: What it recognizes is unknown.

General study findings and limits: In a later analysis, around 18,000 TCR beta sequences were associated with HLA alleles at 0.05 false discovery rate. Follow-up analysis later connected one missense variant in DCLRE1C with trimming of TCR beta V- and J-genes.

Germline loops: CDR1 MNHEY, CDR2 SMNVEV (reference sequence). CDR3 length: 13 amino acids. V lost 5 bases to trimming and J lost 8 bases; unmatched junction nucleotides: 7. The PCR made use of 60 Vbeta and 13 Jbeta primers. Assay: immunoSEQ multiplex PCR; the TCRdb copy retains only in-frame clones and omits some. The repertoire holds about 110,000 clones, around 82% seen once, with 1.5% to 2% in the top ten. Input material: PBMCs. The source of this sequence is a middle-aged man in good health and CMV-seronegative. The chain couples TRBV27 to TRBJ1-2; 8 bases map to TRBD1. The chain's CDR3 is CASSPRTGSGYTF. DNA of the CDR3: TGTGCCAGCAGTCCCCGGACAGGGAGCGGCTACACCTTC.